This entry features one T cell receptor beta chain sequence. In this sample, this clone turned up once. What this receptor recognizes is not known. No much larger clonotype is one base removed from it; base qualities were not supplied. The source of the sample is a study of blood T cell repertoires in COVID-19 (dated by TCRdb to the early 2020s). About the full investigation: The collaborator samples originated in the United States, Italy and Spain and spanned the acute and convalescent phases of COVID-19. The material from the prospective study consisted of cDNA or gDNA derived from T cells, B-cell-depleted T cells, or PBMCs. The repertoires were released in a freely available public database intended as a resource for research on the immune response to SARS-CoV-2. Where available, HLA class I and class II types were taken from metadata supplied by the sample provider and were not determined by assay-based typing. Samples came from the ongoing ImmuneRACE study (first 160 participants) plus 1,254 subjects from 6 global collaborators. Sample metadata almost always included a de-identified subject ID, COVID-19 status, age in years and sex. Deeply sampled blood TCRbeta repertoires from subjects exposed to, actively infected with, or recovered from COVID-19 were included in the dataset.

One collaborating source in Seattle enrolled patients during active infection and followed them longitudinally through the course of disease. The collaborating institutions used their own protocols to collect whole blood in K2EDTA tubes. For TCRbeta analysis, collaborator samples were shipped as frozen whole blood, as isolated PBMCs, or as DNA extracted from either sample type. On the study overall, not on this receptor specifically: The quantity of clinical and demographic metadata differed by source and by participant and was supplied without curation.

Counted from cysteine to phenylalanine, this CDR3 has 13 amino acids. Here the CDR3 DNA is all that survives: 39 bases in frame from base 1. V is clipped by 7 bases and J by 8 bases, and the sequence between their germline boundaries is 15 bases long. The germline V gene (reference sequence) yields LNHDA for CDR1 and SQIVND for CDR2. The immunoSEQ Assay, a bias-controlled multiplex PCR, was used to amplify TCRbeta CDR3 regions from genomic DNA. The paper's data handling went like this. The number of nucleated cells in each sample was estimated from the amplification of reference gene primers within the assay. To quantify the absolute abundance of each unique TCRbeta CDR3 rearrangement, sequence reads were collapsed and filtered. For each sample, productive Simpson clonality was calculated by taking the square root of Simpson's diversity index across productive rearrangements. In its TCRdb copy, this immuneACCESS table keeps in-frame sequences only and misses some clones. Where compared with another copy, unresolved V genes explain less than half of these, and the others have no known cause. That table furnishes V, J and clone size, whereas the DNA furnished D and trimming. The table for this sample lists 70,000 or so clones; 75% to 90% of them were counted only once. The top ten hold 13% of the sample.

The origin of this receptor is a man in his fifties with COVID-19, enrolled during active disease. Sequenced input: peripheral blood. The chain was built from TRBV19 and TRBJ2-1; D gene: possibly TRBD2, on 6 matching bases. In nucleotides, the sequence is TGTGCCAGTAAAGGGCGGCCGGGGGATGAGCAGTTCTTC. It translates to CASKGRPGDEQFF.